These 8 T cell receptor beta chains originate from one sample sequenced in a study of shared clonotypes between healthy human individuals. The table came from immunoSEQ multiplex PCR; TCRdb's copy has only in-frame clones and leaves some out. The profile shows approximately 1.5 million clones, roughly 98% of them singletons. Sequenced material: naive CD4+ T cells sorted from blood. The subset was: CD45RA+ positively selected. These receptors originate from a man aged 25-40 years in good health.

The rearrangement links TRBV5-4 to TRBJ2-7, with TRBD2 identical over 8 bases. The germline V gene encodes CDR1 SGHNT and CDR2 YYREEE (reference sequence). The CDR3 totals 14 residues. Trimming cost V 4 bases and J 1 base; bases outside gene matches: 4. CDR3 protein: CASSEGLVSYEQYF. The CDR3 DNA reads TGTGCCAGCAGCGAGGGACTAGTGTCCTACGAGCAGTACTTC.

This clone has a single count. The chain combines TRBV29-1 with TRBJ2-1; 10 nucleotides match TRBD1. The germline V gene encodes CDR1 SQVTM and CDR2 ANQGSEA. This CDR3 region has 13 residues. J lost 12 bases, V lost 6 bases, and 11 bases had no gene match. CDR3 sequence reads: CSVGTGALLVQFF. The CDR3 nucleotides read TGCAGCGTCGGGACAGGGGCCCTCCTGGTGCAGTTCTTC.

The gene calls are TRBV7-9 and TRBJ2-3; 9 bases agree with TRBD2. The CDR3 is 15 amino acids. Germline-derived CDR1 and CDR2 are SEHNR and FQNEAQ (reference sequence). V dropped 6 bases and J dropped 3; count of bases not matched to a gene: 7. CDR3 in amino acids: CASSPAGGLTDTQYF. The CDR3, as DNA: TGTGCCAGCAGTCCAGCGGGAGGCCTTACAGATACGCAGTATTTT.

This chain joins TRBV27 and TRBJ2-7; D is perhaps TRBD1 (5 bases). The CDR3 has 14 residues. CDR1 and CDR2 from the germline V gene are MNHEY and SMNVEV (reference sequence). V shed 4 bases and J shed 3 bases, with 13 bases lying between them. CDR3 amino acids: CASSSFTTDYEQYF. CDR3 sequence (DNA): TGTGCCAGCAGTTCATTTACGACAGACTACGAGCAGTACTTC.

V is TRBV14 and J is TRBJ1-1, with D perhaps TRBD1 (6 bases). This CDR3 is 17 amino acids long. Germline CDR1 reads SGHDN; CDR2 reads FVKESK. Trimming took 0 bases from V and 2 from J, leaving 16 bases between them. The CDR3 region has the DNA TGTGCCAGCAGCCAAGATCGGCGTGGGGGGACAAACACTGAAGCTTTCTTT. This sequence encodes CASSQDRRGGTNTEAFF.

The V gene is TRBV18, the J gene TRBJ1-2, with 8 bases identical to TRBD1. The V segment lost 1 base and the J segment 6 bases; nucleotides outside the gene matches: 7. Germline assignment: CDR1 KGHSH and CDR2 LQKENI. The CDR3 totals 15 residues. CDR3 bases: TGTGCCAGCTCACCACTGGACAGGGTTGGGGATGGCTACACCTTC. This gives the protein CASSPLDRVGDGYTF.

Written as DNA, the CDR3 is TGCGCCAGCAGCCCCCGCGGCGGGCCCTCCTACAATGAGCAGTTCTTC. Its translation is CASSPRGGPSYNEQFF. V usage is TRBV4-1 and J usage is TRBJ2-1; possible D gene TRBD2, 5 bases. V was clipped by 4 bases and J by 0 bases, with 13 bases between them. The CDR3 runs 16 residues. The germline V gene encodes CDR1 MGHRA and CDR2 YSYEKL.

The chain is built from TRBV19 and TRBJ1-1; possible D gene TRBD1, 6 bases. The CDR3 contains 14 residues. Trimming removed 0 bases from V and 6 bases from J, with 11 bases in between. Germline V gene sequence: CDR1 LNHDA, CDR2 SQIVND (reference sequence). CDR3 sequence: CASSIDLRGAEAFF. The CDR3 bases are TGTGCCAGTAGTATAGATTTAAGGGGGGCTGAAGCTTTCTTT.